The present T cell receptor beta chain was sequenced within a study of T cells in Graves' hyperthyroidism and ophthalmopathy. Points from the study as a whole: Blood also contained most expanded thyroid clonotypes above 0.001.

The investigators amplified TCR beta CDR3 regions from RNA transcripts. A set of HTBI primers served as the primers for a first-round RT-PCR of the TCR CDR3. TCRdb re-called the multiplex PCR reads through MiXCR, storing one row per CDR3 protein. Among 300,000 to 450,000 distinct CDR3 sequences listed, around 25% were seen once. Germline CDR1 SGHNT, CDR2 YENEEA. The CDR3 has 15 residues. The ends lost 4 bases at V and 1 base at J; junction bases unmatched: 4. On this clonotype itself: The antigen remains undetermined.

This chain connects TRBV11-3 to TRBJ2-7, with 10 bases identical to TRBD1. Sequenced: blood. The clonotype originates from a man aged 50 or older with Graves' hyperthyroidism. CDR3 sequence (DNA): TGTGCCAGCAGCTCGGCGGGACAGGGGTCCTACGAGCAGTACTTC. Translating it yields CASSSAGQGSYEQYF.